One sample yielded the 5 T cell receptor beta chains listed below, sequenced in a study of T cells expressing NK-cell markers. TCRdb re-called the 5' RACE reads and shows each CDR3 protein once, DNA omitted. In all, the sample yields about 110,000 distinct CDR3 sequences. The sample consisted of blood T cells: a sorted CD56 or NKG2C T cell subset, CD4+ or CD8+ T cells, or bulk PBMC T cells (not recorded which). Receptors were obtained from a woman aged 18-70 years in good health.

The chain carries TRBV7-9 and TRBJ1-1; TCRdb returns TRBD1, unconfirmable since there is no DNA. The CDR3 runs to 14 residues. CDR1 is SEHNR and CDR2 is FQNEAQ in the germline V gene (reference sequence). The CDR3 region is CASSQGGMNTEAFF.

The CDR3: CASRTGLDNSPLHF. The chain combines TRBV27 with TRBJ1-6; TCRdb indicates TRBD1, and absent DNA this call remains unverified. Germline V lookup: CDR1 MNHEY, CDR2 SMNVEV (reference sequence). The CDR3 loop spans 14 amino acids.

This chain links TRBV7-8 with TRBJ2-3. This CDR3 contains 11 residues. The germline CDR1 and CDR2 sequences are SGHVS and FQNEAQ. This CDR3 is CASSKADTQYF.

The chain recombines TRBV6-2 or TRBV6-3 with TRBJ1-5. The CDR3 extends over 16 amino acids. Germline V lookup: CDR1 MNHEY, CDR2 SVGEGT. The CDR3 is CASSSGQGGPNQPQHF.

V gene TRBV7-9 combines with J gene TRBJ2-1; TCRdb calls TRBD1, which cannot be checked without DNA. Germline CDR1 and CDR2: SEHNR and FQNEAQ (reference sequence). The CDR3 is made up of 16 amino acids. The CDR3 sequence: CASSLPGGISYNEQFF.